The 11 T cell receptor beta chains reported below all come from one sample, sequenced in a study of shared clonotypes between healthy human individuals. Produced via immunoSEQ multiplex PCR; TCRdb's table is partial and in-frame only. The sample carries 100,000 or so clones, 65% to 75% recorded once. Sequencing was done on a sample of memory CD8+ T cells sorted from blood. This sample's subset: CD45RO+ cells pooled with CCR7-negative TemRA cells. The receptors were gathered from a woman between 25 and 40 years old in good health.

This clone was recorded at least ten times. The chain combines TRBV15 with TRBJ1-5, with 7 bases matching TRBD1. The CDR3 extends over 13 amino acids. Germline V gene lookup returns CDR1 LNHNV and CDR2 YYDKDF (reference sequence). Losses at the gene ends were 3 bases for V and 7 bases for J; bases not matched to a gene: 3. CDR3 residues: CATSSLRGQPQHF. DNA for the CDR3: TGTGCCACCAGCAGCCTCAGGGGGCAGCCCCAGCATTTT.

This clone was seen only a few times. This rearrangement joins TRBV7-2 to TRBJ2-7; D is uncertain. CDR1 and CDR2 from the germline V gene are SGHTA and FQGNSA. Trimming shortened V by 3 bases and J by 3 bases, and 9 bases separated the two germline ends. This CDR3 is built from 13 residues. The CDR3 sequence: CASSFHLYYEQYF. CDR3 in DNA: TGTGCCAGCAGCTTCCATCTATACTACGAGCAGTACTTC.

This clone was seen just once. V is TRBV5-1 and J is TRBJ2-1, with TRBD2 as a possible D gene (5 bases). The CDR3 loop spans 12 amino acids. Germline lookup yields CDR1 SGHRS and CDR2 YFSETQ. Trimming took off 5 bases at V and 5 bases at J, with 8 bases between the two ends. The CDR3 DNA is TGCGCCAGCAGAGGAGGAAACAATGAGCAGTTCTTC. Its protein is CASRGGNNEQFF.

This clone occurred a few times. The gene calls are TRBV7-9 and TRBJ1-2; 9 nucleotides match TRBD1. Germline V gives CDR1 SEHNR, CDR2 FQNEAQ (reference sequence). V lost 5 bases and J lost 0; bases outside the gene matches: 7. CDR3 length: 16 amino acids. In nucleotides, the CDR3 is TGTGCCAGCAGCACGGTCGACAGGGGGACTAACTATGGCTACACCTTC. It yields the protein CASSTVDRGTNYGYTF.

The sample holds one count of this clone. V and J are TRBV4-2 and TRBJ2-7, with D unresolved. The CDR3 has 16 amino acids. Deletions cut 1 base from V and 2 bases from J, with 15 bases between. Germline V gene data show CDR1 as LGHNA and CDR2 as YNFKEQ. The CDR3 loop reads CASSQVLVAPTYEQYF. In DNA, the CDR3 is TGTGCCAGCAGCCAAGTTCTTGTGGCACCCACCTACGAGCAGTACTTC.

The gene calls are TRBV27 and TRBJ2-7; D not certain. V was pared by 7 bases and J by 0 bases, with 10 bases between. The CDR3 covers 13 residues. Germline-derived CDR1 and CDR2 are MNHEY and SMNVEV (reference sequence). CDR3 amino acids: CASMGGNSYEQYF. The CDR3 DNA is TGTGCCAGCATGGGTGGGAACTCCTACGAGCAGTACTTC.

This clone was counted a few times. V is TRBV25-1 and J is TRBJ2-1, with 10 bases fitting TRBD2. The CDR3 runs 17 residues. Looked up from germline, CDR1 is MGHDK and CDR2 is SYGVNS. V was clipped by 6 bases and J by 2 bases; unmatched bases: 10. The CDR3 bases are TGTGCCAGCAGCGGGCAGCTAGCGGGAGAAGCCTACAATGAGCAGTTCTTC. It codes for CASSGQLAGEAYNEQFF.

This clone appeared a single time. This CDR3 is CATSSFRERYNEQFF. CDR3 sequence (DNA): TGTGCCACCAGCAGTTTTCGGGAGAGGTACAATGAGCAGTTCTTC. This sequence joins TRBV15 and TRBJ2-1; a weak D match, TRBD2 (6 bases). Germline V gene sequence: CDR1 LNHNV, CDR2 YYDKDF (reference sequence). The length of the CDR3 is 15 residues. V was trimmed by 3 bases and J by 4 bases, leaving 13 bases between them.

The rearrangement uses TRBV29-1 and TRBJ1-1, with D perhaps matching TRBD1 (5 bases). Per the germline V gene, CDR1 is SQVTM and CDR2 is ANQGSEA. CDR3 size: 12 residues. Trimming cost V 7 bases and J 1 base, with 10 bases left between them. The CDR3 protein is CSAQDTNTEAFF. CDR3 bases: TGCAGCGCCCAGGACACGAACACTGAAGCTTTCTTT.

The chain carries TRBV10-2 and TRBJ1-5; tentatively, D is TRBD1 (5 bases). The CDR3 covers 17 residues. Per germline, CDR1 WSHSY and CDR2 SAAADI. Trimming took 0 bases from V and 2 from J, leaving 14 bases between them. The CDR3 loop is CASSESRGLFGNQPQHF. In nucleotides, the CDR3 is TGCGCCAGCAGTGAGTCGAGGGGACTCTTCGGCAATCAGCCCCAGCATTTT.

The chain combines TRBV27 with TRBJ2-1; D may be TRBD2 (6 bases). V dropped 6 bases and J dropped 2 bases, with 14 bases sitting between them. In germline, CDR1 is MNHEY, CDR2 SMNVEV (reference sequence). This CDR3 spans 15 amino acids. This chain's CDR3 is CASRTDGGAYNEQFF. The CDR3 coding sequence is TGTGCCAGCAGAACGGACGGGGGTGCCTACAATGAGCAGTTCTTC.